Sequencing of this T cell receptor (beta chain) was carried out in a study of PD-L1 blockade in urothelial cancer (dated by TCRdb to the late 2010s). For context, the study as a whole: Therapy was started at some point between 2013 and 2015 for all patients, and atezolizumab 1,200 mg was administered intravenously every 3 weeks. About 85% of the roughly 30 patients were males with bladder-origin urothelial cancer, and about 65% of the roughly 29 reported a prior smoking history. Patients had an ECOG performance status of 0 or 1 and had received between 0 and 3 prior chemotherapy regimens. Blood samples were analyzed 3 weeks after the start of treatment (second dose) and 6 weeks after the start of treatment. Blood samples yielded a median of about 150,000 T cells and 65,000 to 95,000 unique TCRs, with median clonality roughly 0.084. Somatic, immune and clinical correlates of response to PD-L1 blockade with atezolizumab in urothelial cancer were the focus of an exploratory multi-omic analysis. Pretreatment tumor samples, along with matched peripheral blood collected serially before and after atezolizumab treatment, underwent TCR sequencing. Durable clinical benefit was defined as progression-free survival longer than 6 months, and TCR features were also tested against progression-free and overall survival. Whole exome sequencing and RNA sequencing of pretreatment tumors were performed alongside TCR sequencing in the same patients. Durable clinical benefit was achieved by nine patients but not by the remaining 20. Approximately 29 patients had pretreatment blood TCR-seq, about 25 had at least one posttreatment blood collection, and about 25 had tumor TCR-seq.

Including the terminal cysteine and phenylalanine, the CDR3 comprises 16 residues. The entry retains the CDR3 DNA only, 48 bases that are in frame from base 1. Via the germline V gene (reference sequence), CDR1 is SGHNT and CDR2 YYREEE. Relative to germline, V is missing 3 bases and J is missing 6 bases, with 8 bases of the junction outside any gene match. What the time point label conveys for this sample: pretreatment peripheral blood. A total of 29 patients with locally advanced or metastatic urothelial carcinoma, treated at Memorial Sloan Kettering on a trial protocol, made up the cohort. Peripheral blood mononuclear cells were collected pretreatment and during treatment, with between 1 and 8 total time points per patient. The Qiagen DNeasy Blood extraction kit was used to purify genomic DNA from total PBMCs and tumor samples. PBMCs were collected pretreatment and during treatment and were isolated and stored as previously described.

What the study reported, not specific to this receptor: Because the sample size was small (n ≈ 28) and many of the analyses were exploratory, the results are meant to be hypothesis-generating. Improved progression-free and overall survival was found to be associated with pretreatment peripheral blood TCR clonality below the median. Patients with durable benefit showed greater expansion of tumor-associated TCR clones in peripheral blood 3 weeks after starting treatment (n of about 21, p = 0.022).

Synthetic TCR analog templates were spiked into each PCR so that absolute template abundance could be estimated from read counts. TCRbeta CDR3 regions were amplified from genomic DNA with bias-controlled V and J gene primers using the immunoSEQ assay. Rearranged TCRbeta segments were sequenced at approximately 20X coverage. As for how the authors treated the data: Clustering was used to correct sequencing errors, and CDR3s were annotated against IMGT to assign V, D and J genes. Downstream analyses used only productive TCRbeta rearrangements, leaving out any out-of-frame or stop-codon sequences. Clonality was calculated as one minus the Shannon entropy normalized by the log of the number of unique productive sequences. Fisher's exact test with Benjamini-Hochberg correction, using a cutoff of adjusted p below 0.01, was how clones that differed between time points or between blood and tumor were identified. This immuneACCESS table, as held by TCRdb, lists in-frame sequences with V and J called but not all clones. Of the missing ones, under half trace to an unresolved V gene in checked studies; the others have no known cause. V and J calls and clone size are those listed in that table; D and trimming were worked out from the DNA. Recorded for this sample are roughly 63,000 clones; 81% of them occurred a single time. 3.2% of the sample is held by the ten biggest clonotypes.

Remarks on this clone: Its antigen target is currently unknown. Base quality data are lacking; no much larger clone is found one base away.

The chain is assembled from TRBV5-4 and TRBJ2-2; 10 middle bases align to TRBD2. This specimen consisted of PBMCs, obtained around atezolizumab (anti-PD-L1) treatment. The sequence came from a man aged 65-85 years with urothelial cancer. The DNA sequence reads TGTGCCAGCAGCTGGGGAGGAGCGGGAGGGGCCGGGGAGCTGTTTTTT. The encoded protein is CASSWGGAGGAGELFF.